This TCR beta chain was retrieved from a study of blood T cell repertoires in COVID-19. On the study more broadly: Both acute and convalescent COVID-19 samples were obtained from the United States, Italy and Spain. Nucleic acid was either cDNA or gDNA, and it came from T cells, B-cell-depleted T cells, or PBMCs.

With 1 base removed from V and 5 bases from J, the gap between germline ends came to 6 bases. The V gene's germline CDR1 is SGHTA and CDR2 FQGNSA. This CDR3 is built from 12 residues. Original data processing: Nucleated cell counts were estimated from reference gene primer amplification. Method: immunoSEQ multiplex PCR; TCRdb's copy keeps in-frame clones and lacks some. The V and J calls and clone size are taken from that table; D and trimming were inferred from the DNA. This sample has 130,000 to 150,000 clones, with around 82% found just once. V gene TRBV7-2 combines with J gene TRBJ2-7, with D hard to call. This receptor was taken from a woman aged 50 to 60 with acute or convalescent COVID-19. Material for sequencing was peripheral blood. CDR3 in amino acids: CASSLEPHEQYF. The CDR3 bases are TGTGCCAGCAGCTTAGAGCCCCACGAGCAGTACTTC.